This TCR beta chain was captured by sequencing in a study of T cell repertoires in cytomegalovirus infection. Study information: Indications came from public TCR beta signatures; they pointed to CMV infection and to a matching HLA type. Study-level points and caveats: Across the ex vivo response, the dominant clonotypes were HLA-C-restricted CMV-specific TCR beta clonotypes. Public TCR beta family frequency separated CMV-and-HLA carriers, including in an independent cohort.

The V and J ends lost 3 bases and 2 bases, in that order; junction bases with no gene match: 5. The CDR3 spans 15 residues. TCRdb recomputed calls from the reads with MiXCR, one row per CDR3 protein. The table shows under 600,000 distinct CDR3 sequences, with about 15% occurring only once. Regarding this clonotype: The antigen is undetermined. This may arise from a read error, as a much more abundant clone is one base away. As the CDR3 is not closed by the conserved phenylalanine or tryptophan, this likely results from a read error.

This sequence was found in a human donor in good health (CMV status not recorded). Some clones in this sample may be carry-over from other donors' samples. Specimen: CD8+ T cells from PBMCs. The chain uses TRBV12-3 or TRBV12-4 and TRBJ2-7; TRBD2 matches at 9 bases. As DNA, the CDR3 is TGTGCCAGCAGTTTTCCTAGCGGGAATACCTACGAGCAGTACATC. Translation gives CASSFPSGNTYEQYI.